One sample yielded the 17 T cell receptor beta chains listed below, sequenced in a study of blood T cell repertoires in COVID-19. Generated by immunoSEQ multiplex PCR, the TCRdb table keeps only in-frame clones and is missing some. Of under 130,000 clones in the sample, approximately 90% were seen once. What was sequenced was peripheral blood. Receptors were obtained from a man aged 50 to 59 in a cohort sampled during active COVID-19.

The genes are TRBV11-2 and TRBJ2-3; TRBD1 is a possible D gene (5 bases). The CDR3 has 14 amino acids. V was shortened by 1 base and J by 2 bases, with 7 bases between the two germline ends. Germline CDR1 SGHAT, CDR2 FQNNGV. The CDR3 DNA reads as TGTGCCAGCAGCTTAGGACAGTCCACAGATACGCAGTATTTT. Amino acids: CASSLGQSTDTQYF.

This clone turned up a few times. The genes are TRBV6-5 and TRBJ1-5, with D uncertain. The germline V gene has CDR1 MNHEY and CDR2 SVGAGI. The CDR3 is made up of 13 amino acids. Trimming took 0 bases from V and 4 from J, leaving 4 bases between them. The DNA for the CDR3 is TGTGCCAGCAGTTACTCTATAAATCAGCCCCAGCATTTT. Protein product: CASSYSINQPQHF.

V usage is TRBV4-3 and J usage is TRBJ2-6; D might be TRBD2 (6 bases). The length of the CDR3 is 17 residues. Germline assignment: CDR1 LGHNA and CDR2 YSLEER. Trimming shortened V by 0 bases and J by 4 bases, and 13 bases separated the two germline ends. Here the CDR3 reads CASSQDWEVSGANVLTF. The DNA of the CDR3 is TGCGCCAGCAGCCAAGATTGGGAGGTTTCGGGGGCCAACGTCCTGACTTTC.

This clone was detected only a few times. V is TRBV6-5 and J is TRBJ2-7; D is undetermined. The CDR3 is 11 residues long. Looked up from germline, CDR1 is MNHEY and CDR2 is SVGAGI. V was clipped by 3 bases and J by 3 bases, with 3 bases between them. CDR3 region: CASSYNYEQYF. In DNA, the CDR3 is TGTGCCAGCAGTTATAACTACGAGCAGTACTTC.

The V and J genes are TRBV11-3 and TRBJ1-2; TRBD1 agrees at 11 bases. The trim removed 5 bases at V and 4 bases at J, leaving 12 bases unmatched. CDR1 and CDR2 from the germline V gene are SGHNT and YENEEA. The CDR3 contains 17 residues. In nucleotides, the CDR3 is TGTGCCAGCAGCAGGGGACCGGGACAGGGGGTATCCTATGGCTACACCTTC. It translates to CASSRGPGQGVSYGYTF.

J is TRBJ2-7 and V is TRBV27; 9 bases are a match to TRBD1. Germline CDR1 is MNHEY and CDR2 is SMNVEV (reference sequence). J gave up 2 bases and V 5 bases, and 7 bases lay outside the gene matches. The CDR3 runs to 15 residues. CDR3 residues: CASSTSGTGTYEQYV. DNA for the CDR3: TGTGCCAGCAGTACCTCCGGGACAGGGACCTACGAGCAGTACGTC.

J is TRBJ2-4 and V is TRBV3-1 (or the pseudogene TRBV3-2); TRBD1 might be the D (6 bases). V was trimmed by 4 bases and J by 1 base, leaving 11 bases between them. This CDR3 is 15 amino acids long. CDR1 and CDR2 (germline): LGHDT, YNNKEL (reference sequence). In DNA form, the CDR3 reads TGTGCCAGCAGCCGCAGACAGGTGGCCAAAAACATTCAGTACTTC. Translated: CASSRRQVAKNIQYF.

For the CDR3, the DNA is TGTGCCAGCAGCTTGTACTCTGGGGCCAACGTCCTGACTTTC. The encoded protein is CASSLYSGANVLTF. J is TRBJ2-6 and V is TRBV7-3; no definite D call. CDR1 and CDR2 from the germline V gene are SGHTA and FQGTGA. Trimming took off 3 bases at V and 0 bases at J, with 3 bases between the two ends. CDR3 length: 14 residues.

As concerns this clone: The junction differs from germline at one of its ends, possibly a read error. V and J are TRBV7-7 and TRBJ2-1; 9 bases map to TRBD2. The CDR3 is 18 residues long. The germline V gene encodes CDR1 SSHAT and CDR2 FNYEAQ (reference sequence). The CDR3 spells CASSLSPEAGGLRNEQFF. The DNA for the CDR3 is TGTGCTAGCAGCTTATCCCCTGAAGCGGGGGGTCTGAGAAATGAGCAGTTCTTC.

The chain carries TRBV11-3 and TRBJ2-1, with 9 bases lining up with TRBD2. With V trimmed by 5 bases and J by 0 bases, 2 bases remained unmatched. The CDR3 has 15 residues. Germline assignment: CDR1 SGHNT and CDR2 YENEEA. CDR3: CASSSSGGSYNEQFF. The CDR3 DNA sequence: TGTGCCAGCAGCAGTAGCGGGGGCTCCTACAATGAGCAGTTCTTC.

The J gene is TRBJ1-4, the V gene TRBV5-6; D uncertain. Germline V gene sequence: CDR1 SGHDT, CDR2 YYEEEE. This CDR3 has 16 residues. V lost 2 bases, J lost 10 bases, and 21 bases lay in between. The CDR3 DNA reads TGTGCCAGCAGCTTAACCCCTGGACGCGGGATAGGAAAACTGTTTTTT. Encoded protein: CASSLTPGRGIGKLFF.

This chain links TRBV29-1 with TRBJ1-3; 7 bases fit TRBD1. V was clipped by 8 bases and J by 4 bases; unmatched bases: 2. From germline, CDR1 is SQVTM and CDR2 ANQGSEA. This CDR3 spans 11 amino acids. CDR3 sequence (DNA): TGCAGCCCAGGGGGGGGAAACACCATATATTTT. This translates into CSPGGGNTIYF.

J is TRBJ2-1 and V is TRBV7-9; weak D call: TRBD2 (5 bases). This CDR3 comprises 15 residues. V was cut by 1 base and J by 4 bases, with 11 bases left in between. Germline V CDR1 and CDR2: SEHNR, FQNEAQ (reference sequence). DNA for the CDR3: TGTGCCAGCAGCTTAGTGAGGGTCCAATACAATGAGCAGTTCTTC. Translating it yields CASSLVRVQYNEQFF.

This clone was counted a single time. The CDR3 DNA follows: TGTGCCAGCTCACCTTCTAGCACGGCGAACACCGGGGAGCTGTTTTTT. Translation gives CASSPSSTANTGELFF. The chain uses TRBV18 and TRBJ2-2; weak D call: TRBD2 (5 bases). Between the trimmed V and J ends, which lost 3 bases and 0 bases, there was a span of 11 bases. CDR1 is KGHSH, CDR2 LQKENI, per germline. This CDR3 is 16 amino acids long.

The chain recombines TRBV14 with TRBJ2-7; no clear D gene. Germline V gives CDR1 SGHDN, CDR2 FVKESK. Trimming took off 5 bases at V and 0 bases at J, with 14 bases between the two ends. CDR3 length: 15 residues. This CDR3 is CASSFSTLSSYEQYF. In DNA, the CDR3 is TGTGCCAGCAGCTTCTCGACTTTGAGCTCCTACGAGCAGTACTTC.

This CDR3 is CASNPTGYGRGTEAFF. Written as DNA, the CDR3 is TGTGCCAGCAACCCAACAGGGTACGGAAGGGGCACTGAAGCTTTCTTT. This sequence joins TRBV25-1 and TRBJ1-1; weak D call: TRBD1 (6 bases). Trimming removed 7 bases from V and 4 bases from J, with 22 bases in between. Germline assignment: CDR1 MGHDK and CDR2 SYGVNS. The CDR3 is 16 amino acids.

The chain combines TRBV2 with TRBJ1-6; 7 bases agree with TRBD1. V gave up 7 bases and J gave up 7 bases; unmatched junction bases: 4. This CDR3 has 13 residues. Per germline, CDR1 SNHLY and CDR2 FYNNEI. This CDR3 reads CASNRDSNSPLHF. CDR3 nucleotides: TGTGCCAGCAACCGGGACAGCAATTCACCCCTCCACTTT.